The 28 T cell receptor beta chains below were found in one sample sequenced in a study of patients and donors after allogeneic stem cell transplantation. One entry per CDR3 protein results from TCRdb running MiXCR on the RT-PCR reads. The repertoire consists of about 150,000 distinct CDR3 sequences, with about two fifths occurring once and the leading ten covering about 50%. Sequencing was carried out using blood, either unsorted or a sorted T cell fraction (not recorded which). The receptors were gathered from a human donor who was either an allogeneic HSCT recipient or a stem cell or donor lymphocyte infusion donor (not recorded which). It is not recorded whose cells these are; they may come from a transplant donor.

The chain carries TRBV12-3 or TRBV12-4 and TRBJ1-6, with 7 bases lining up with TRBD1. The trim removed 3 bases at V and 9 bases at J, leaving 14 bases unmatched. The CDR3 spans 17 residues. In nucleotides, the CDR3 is TGTGCCAGCAGTTTGATCCTCCAGGGGGGATCTGGTTCACCCCTCCACTTT. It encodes CASSLILQGGSGSPLHF.

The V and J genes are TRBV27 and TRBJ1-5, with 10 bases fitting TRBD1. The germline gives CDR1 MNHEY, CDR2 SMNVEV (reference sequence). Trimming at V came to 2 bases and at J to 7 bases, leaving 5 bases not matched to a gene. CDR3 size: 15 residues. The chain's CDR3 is CASSLGGQGRQPQHF. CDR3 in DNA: TGTGCCAGCAGTTTAGGGGGACAGGGGAGACAGCCCCAGCATTTT.

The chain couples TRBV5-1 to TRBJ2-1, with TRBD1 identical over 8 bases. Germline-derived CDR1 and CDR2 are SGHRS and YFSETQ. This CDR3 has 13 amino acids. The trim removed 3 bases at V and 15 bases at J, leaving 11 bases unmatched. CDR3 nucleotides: TGCGCCAGCAGCTGGGGGGCGAGACAGGGGCCGTTCTTC. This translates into CASSWGARQGPFF.

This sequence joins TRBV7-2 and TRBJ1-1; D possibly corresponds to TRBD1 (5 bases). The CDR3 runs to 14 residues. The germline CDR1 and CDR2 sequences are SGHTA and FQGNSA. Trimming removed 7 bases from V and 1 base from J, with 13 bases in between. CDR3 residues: CASIPGLGNTEAFF. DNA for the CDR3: TGTGCCAGCATCCCAGGGTTAGGGAACACTGAAGCTTTCTTT.

This CDR3 reads CASSLGHQPQHF. CDR3 nucleotide sequence: TGTGCCAGCAGTTTGGGGCATCAGCCCCAGCATTTT. This chain links TRBV12-3 or TRBV12-4 with TRBJ1-5, with D possibly TRBD1 on 5 matching bases. Trimming removed 3 bases from V and 5 bases from J, with 5 bases in between. This CDR3 has 12 amino acids.

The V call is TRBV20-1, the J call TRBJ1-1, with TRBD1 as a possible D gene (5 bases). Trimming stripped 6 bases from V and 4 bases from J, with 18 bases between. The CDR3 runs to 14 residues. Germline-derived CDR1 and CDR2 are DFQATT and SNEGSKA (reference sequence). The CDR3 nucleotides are TGCAGTGCCCCCCGAGGGACGGGATTCACTGAAGCTTTCTTT. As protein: CSAPRGTGFTEAFF.

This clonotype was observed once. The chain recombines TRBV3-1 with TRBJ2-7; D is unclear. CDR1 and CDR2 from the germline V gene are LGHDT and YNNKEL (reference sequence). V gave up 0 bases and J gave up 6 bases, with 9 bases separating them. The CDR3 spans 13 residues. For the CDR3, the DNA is TGTGCCAGCAGCCAAGATCCCACATTCGAGCAGTACTTC. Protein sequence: CASSQDPTFEQYF.

The CDR3 DNA sequence: TGTGCCAGCAGTTTAGTCATCGCTGACACAGATACGCAGTATTTT. Protein product: CASSLVIADTDTQYF. The rearrangement uses TRBV27 and TRBJ2-3; D unresolved. Germline CDR1 reads MNHEY; CDR2 reads SMNVEV (reference sequence). This CDR3 contains 15 residues. The V end lost 2 bases, the J end lost 2 bases, and 11 bases lay between the germline ends.

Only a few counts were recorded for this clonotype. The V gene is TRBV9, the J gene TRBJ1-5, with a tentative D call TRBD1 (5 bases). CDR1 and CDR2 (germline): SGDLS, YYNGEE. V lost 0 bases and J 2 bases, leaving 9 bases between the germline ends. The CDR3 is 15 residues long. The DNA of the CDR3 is TGTGCCAGCAGCGTAGGCTCGGGGGGCAATCAGCCCCAGCATTTT. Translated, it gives CASSVGSGGNQPQHF.

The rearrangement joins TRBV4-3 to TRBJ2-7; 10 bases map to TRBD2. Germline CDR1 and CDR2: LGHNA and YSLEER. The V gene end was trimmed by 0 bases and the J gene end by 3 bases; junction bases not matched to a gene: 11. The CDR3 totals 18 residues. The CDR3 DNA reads TGCGCCAGCAGCCAAGATCTAGGGCTTCCTAGCGGGGGCTACGAGCAGTACTTC. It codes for CASSQDLGLPSGGYEQYF.

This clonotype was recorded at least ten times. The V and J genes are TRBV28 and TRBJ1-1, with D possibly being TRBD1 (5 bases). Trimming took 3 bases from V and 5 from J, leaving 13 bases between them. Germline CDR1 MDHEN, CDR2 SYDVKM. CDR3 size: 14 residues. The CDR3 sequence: CASSLAMGGTEAFF. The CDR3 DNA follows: TGTGCCAGCAGTTTGGCCATGGGGGGGACTGAAGCTTTCTTT.

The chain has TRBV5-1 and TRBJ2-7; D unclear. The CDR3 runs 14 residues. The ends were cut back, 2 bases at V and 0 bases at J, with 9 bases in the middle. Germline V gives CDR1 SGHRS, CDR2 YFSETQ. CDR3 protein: CASSFFRSSYEQYV. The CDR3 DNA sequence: TGCGCCAGCAGCTTCTTTCGGAGCTCCTACGAGCAGTACGTC.

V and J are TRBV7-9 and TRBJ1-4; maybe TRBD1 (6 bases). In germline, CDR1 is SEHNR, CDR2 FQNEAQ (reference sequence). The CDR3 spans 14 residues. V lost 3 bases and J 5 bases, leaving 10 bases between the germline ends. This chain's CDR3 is CASSLGAGNEKLFF. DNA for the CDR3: TGTGCCAGCAGCTTGGGGGCTGGGAATGAAAAACTGTTTTTT.

CDR3 coding DNA: TGTGCCAGCAGTTTCCTTCGACCGGGACAGGGAGGAATAGATACGCAGTATTTT. It translates to CASSFLRPGQGGIDTQYF. V and J are TRBV28 and TRBJ2-3; TRBD1 aligns across 9 bases. The CDR3 totals 18 residues. Germline V gene sequence: CDR1 MDHEN, CDR2 SYDVKM. V gave up 3 bases and J gave up 5 bases; unmatched junction bases: 15.

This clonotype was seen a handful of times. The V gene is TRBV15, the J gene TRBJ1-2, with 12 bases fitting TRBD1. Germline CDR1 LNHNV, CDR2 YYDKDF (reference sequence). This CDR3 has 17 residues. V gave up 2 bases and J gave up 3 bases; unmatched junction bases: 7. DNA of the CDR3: TGTGCCACCAGCAGACTTCCGGGACAGGGGGCGTACTATGGCTACACCTTC. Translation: CATSRLPGQGAYYGYTF.

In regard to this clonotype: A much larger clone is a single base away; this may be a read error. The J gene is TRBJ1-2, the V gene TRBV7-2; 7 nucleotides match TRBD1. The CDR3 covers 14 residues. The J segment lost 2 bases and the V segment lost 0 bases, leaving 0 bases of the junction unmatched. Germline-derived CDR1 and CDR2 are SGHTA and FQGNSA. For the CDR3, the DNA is TGTGCCAGCAGCTTAGCGACAGGGAACTATGGCTACACCTTC. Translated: CASSLATGNYGYTF.

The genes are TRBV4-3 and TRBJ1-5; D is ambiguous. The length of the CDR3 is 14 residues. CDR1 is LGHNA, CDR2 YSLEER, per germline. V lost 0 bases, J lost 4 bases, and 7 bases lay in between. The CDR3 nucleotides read TGCGCCAGCAGCCAAGAAGGAGGGAATCAGCCCCAGCATTTT. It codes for CASSQEGGNQPQHF.

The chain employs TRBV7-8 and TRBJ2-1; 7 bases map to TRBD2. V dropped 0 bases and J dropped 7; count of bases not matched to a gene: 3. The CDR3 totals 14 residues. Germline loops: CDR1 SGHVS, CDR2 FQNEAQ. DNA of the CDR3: TGTGCCAGCAGCTTAGCAGGGAGGGGAAATGAGCAGTTCTTC. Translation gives CASSLAGRGNEQFF.

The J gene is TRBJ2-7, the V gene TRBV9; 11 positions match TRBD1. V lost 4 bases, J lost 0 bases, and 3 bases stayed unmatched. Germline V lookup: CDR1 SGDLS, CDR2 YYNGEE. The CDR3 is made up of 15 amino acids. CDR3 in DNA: TGTGCCAGCAGCCTCGGACAGGGGGCCTCCTACGAGCAGTACGTC. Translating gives CASSLGQGASYEQYV.

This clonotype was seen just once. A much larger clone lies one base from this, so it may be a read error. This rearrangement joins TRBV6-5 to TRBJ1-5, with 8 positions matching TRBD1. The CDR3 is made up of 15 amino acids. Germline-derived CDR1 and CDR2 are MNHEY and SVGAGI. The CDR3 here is CAGSYRGYGNQPQHF. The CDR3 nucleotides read TGTGCCGGCAGTTACAGGGGGTACGGAAATCAGCCCCAGCATTTT.

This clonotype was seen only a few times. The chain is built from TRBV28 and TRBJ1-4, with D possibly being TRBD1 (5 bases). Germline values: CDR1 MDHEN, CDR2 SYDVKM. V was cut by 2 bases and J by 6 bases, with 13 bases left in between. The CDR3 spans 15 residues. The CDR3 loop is CASSLRGEGHEKLFF. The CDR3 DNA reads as TGTGCCAGCAGTTTACGGGGGGAAGGACATGAAAAACTGTTTTTT.

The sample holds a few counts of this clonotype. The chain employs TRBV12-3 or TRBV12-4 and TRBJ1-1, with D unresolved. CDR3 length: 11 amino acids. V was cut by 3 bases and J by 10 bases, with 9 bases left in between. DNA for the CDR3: TGTGCCAGCAGTTTGGTGGACGGAGCTTTCTTT. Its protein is CASSLVDGAFF.

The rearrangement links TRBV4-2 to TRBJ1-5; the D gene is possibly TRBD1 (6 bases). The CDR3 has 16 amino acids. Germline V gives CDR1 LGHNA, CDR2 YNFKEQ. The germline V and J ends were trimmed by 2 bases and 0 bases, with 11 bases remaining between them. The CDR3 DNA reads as TGTGCCAGCAGCCAAAACGGACAGTCTAGCAATCAGCCCCAGCATTTT. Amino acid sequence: CASSQNGQSSNQPQHF.

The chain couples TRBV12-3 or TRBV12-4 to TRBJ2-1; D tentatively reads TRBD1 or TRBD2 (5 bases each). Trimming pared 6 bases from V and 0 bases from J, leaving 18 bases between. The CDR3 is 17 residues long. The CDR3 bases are TGTGCCAGCAGCCAACTCCGGGGCAGGAACTCCTACAATGAGCAGTTCTTC. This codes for CASSQLRGRNSYNEQFF.

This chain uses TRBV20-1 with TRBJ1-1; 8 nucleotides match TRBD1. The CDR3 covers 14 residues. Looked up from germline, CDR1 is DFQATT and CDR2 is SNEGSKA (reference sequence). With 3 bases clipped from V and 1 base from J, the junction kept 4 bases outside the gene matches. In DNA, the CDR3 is TGCAGTGCTAGCACAGGGGGTCAGAACACTGAAGCTTTCTTT. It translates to CSASTGGQNTEAFF.

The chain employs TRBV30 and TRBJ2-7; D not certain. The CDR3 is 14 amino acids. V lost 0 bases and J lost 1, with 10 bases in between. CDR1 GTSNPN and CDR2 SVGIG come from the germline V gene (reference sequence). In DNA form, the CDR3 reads TGTGCCTGGAGTGTATATGACGGTTCCTACGAGCAGTACTTC. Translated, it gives CAWSVYDGSYEQYF.

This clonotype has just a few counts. The CDR3 here is CASSEGGEAFF. The CDR3 DNA reads TGTGCCAGCAGTGAAGGGGGAGAAGCTTTCTTT. The rearrangement uses TRBV6-5 and TRBJ1-1, with D tentatively TRBD1 (6 bases). The V end was cut by 5 bases, the J end by 8 bases, with 9 bases between. In germline, CDR1 is MNHEY, CDR2 SVGAGI. This CDR3 is 11 amino acids long.

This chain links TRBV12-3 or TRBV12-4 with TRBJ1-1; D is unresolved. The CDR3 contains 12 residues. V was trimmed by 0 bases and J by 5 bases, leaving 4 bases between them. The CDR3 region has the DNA TGTGCCAGCAGTTTAGCTTATACTGAAGCTTTCTTT. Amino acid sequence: CASSLAYTEAFF.